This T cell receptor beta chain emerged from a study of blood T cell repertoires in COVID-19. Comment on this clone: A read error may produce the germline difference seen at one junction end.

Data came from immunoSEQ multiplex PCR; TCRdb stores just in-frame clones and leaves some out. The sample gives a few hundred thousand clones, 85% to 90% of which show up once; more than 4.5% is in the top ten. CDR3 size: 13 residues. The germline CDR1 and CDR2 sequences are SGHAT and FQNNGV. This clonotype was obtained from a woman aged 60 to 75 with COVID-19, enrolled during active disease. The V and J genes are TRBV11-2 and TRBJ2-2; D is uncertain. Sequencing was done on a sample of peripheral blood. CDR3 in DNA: TGTGCCGGCAGCTTACATCGGGTAGGGGAGCTGTTTTTT. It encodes CAGSLHRVGELFF.